This record looks at one TCR beta chain sequence and its context. These data originate in a study of T cells in Graves' hyperthyroidism and ophthalmopathy. RNA transcripts served as the template for amplifying TCR beta CDR3 regions. Carried out on the TCR CDR3, a first-round RT-PCR used the HTBI primer set. TCRdb re-called the multiplex PCR reads with MiXCR, one entry per CDR3 protein. Of approximately 330,000 distinct CDR3 sequences detected, around a sixth appear once; the ten largest clones hold roughly 49%. Graves' hyperthyroidism without ophthalmopathy progression within 18 months was termed stable. The study left out patients who had uncontrolled infection, other autoimmune disease, pregnancy or lactation. Using around 10 ml of fresh peripheral blood, PBMCs were prepared. This sequence was found in a woman between 45 and 60 years old with Graves' hyperthyroidism. The material sequenced was blood.

This CDR3 reads CASSSAYVDSGNTIYF. CDR3 nucleotide sequence: TGTGCCAGCAGTTCAGCTTACGTTGACTCTGGAAACACCATATATTTT. The chain employs TRBV12-3 or TRBV12-4 and TRBJ1-3; D unresolved. V lost 4 bases, J lost 0 bases, and 13 bases lay in between. The CDR3 contains 16 residues.